Following are 25 T cell receptor beta chains from one sample sequenced in a study of blood T cell repertoires in COVID-19. Only in-frame clones appear in the TCRdb table, and some are missing; sequencing was by immunoSEQ multiplex PCR. The repertoire holds 130,000 to 150,000 clones, with around nine tenths as singletons. Sequenced: peripheral blood. The origin of the receptors is a woman in her fifties or sixties with active or convalescent COVID-19.

As concerns this clone: The identical CDR3 is also encoded by other nucleotide sequences in the sample. This sequence joins TRBV9 and TRBJ2-1; 11 nucleotides agree with TRBD2. The CDR3 spans 19 residues. Germline loops: CDR1 SGDLS, CDR2 YYNGEE. The J segment lost 0 bases and the V segment lost 0 bases, leaving 8 bases of the junction unmatched. This CDR3 reads CASSVDPTSGVSSYNEQFF. As DNA, the CDR3 is TGTGCCAGCAGCGTAGACCCGACTAGCGGGGTAAGCTCCTACAATGAGCAGTTCTTC.

The V call is TRBV13, the J call TRBJ2-7, with 12 bases fitting TRBD1. The J segment lost 6 bases and the V segment lost 7 bases, leaving 10 bases of the junction unmatched. This CDR3 is built from 15 residues. From germline, CDR1 is PRHDT and CDR2 FYEKMQ (reference sequence). This chain's CDR3 is CASTSPGQGAGEQYF. The CDR3 DNA sequence: TGTGCCAGCACCTCGCCGGGACAGGGGGCTGGCGAGCAGTACTTC.

This sequence joins TRBV4-2 and TRBJ2-7; TRBD2 is a possible D gene (7 bases). The CDR3 consists of 16 residues. Trimming left V 1 base short and J 4 bases short, with 17 bases between. CDR1 and CDR2 from the germline V gene are LGHNA and YNFKEQ. This CDR3 reads CASSQGGGTGQYEQYF. CDR3 DNA sequence: TGTGCCAGCAGCCAAGGGGGGGGCACAGGGCAGTACGAGCAGTACTTC.

The chain joins TRBV3-1 (or the pseudogene TRBV3-2) to TRBJ2-1; 8 nucleotides match TRBD2. The length of the CDR3 is 16 residues. Losses at the gene ends were 1 base for V and 7 bases for J; bases not matched to a gene: 9. CDR1 LGHDT and CDR2 YNNKEL come from the germline V gene (reference sequence). CDR3 protein: CASSQVRGGLGNEQFF. The CDR3 bases are TGTGCCAGCAGCCAAGTACGGGGGGGTCTTGGTAATGAGCAGTTCTTC.

The gene calls are TRBV5-1 and TRBJ2-7, with 11 bases aligning to TRBD2. V was pared by 3 bases and J by 3 bases, with 8 bases of the junction left unmatched. This CDR3 has 16 amino acids. The germline V gene encodes CDR1 SGHRS and CDR2 YFSETQ. The CDR3 protein is CASSWGTSGYLYEQYF. The CDR3 region has the DNA TGCGCCAGCAGCTGGGGGACTAGCGGTTACCTCTACGAGCAGTACTTC.

V is TRBV18 and J is TRBJ2-7; 8 bases map to TRBD1. The CDR3 loop spans 17 amino acids. CDR1 and CDR2 from the germline V gene are KGHSH and LQKENI. V lost 8 bases and J lost 3; bases outside the gene matches: 18. CDR3 coding DNA: TGTGCCAGCAGTCTTACCACAGTTGGACAGGGAGTCTACGAGCAGTACTTC. Residues: CASSLTTVGQGVYEQYF.

V gene TRBV7-8 combines with J gene TRBJ2-1; D is uncertain. The CDR3 spans 13 residues. Trimming took off 5 bases at V and 4 bases at J, with 9 bases between the two ends. Per germline, CDR1 SGHVS and CDR2 FQNEAQ. Here the CDR3 DNA reads TGTGCCAGCAGCCCCCGCGGTTACAATGAGCAGTTCTTC. It codes for CASSPRGYNEQFF. The complete variable domain, with remaining parts taken from reference TRBV7-8 and TRBJ2-1, reads GAGVSQSPRYKVAKRGQDVALRCDPISGHVSLFWYQQALGQGPEFLTYFQNEAQLDKSGLPSDRFFAERPEGSVSTLKIQRTQQEDSAVYLCASSPRGYNEQFFGPGTRLTVL.

This clone was recorded a few times. The V and J genes are TRBV10-3 and TRBJ1-1; 7 bases are a match to TRBD1. The germline V gene encodes CDR1 ENHRY and CDR2 SYGVKD. Germline trimming cut 4 bases from V and 4 bases from J; bases unmatched to any gene: 6. The CDR3 extends over 14 amino acids. The CDR3 loop is CAISARDRGTEAFF. CDR3 sequence (DNA): TGTGCCATCAGTGCCCGGGACAGAGGCACTGAAGCTTTCTTT.

The rearrangement joins TRBV4-1 to TRBJ2-7, with D unresolved. The CDR3 consists of 15 residues. Deletions cut 6 bases from V and 3 bases from J, with 18 bases between. Germline V CDR1 and CDR2: MGHRA, YSYEKL. The CDR3 is CASSYDSVNLYEQYF. CDR3 in DNA: TGCGCCAGCAGTTACGACTCCGTCAACCTCTACGAGCAGTACTTC.

This clone was counted between two and nine times. Written as DNA, the CDR3 is TGTGCCAGCAGTGATAAGCCGCGGGGAGGAAACACCATATATTTT. It yields the protein CASSDKPRGGNTIYF. The rearrangement joins TRBV6-1 to TRBJ1-3; no firm D call. The germline V gene has CDR1 MNHNS and CDR2 SASEGT. Trimming pared 3 bases from V and 4 bases from J, leaving 13 bases between. This CDR3 has 15 amino acids.

The gene calls are TRBV19 and TRBJ2-1, with D perhaps TRBD1 (5 bases). Germline assignment: CDR1 LNHDA and CDR2 SQIVND (reference sequence). The V end lost 4 bases, the J end lost 7 bases, and 14 bases lay between the germline ends. The CDR3 spans 14 residues. The CDR3 sequence is CASSNPPDTNEQFF. The CDR3, as DNA: TGTGCCAGTAGTAACCCACCGGACACTAATGAGCAGTTCTTC.

J is TRBJ2-5 and V is TRBV27, with D possibly TRBD1 on 5 matching bases. V shed 6 bases and J shed 3 bases, with 11 bases lying between them. CDR3 size: 13 residues. Looked up from germline, CDR1 is MNHEY and CDR2 is SMNVEV (reference sequence). The CDR3 region is CASRLAGKETQYF. CDR3 bases: TGTGCCAGCAGGTTAGCAGGGAAAGAGACCCAGTACTTC.

This clone showed up just once. This sequence joins TRBV30 and TRBJ1-1; no reliable D call. Trimming removed 1 base at V and 7 bases at J, with 7 bases between. The germline V gene has CDR1 GTSNPN and CDR2 SVGIG (reference sequence). This CDR3 contains 11 residues. The CDR3 DNA sequence: TGTGCCTGGAGTGGGCGGGGTGAAGCTTTCTTT. This gives the protein CAWSGRGEAFF.

This chain uses TRBV6-6 with TRBJ1-1; TRBD1 agrees at 9 bases. The CDR3 covers 16 residues. The V gene's germline CDR1 is MNHNY and CDR2 SVGAGI (reference sequence). Germline trimming cut 2 bases from V and 5 bases from J; bases unmatched to any gene: 9. In DNA, the CDR3 is TGTGCCAGCAGTTACCCGACAGGGGGGGGTCGAACTGAAGCTTTCTTT. Its translation is CASSYPTGGGRTEAFF.

The chain carries TRBV2 and TRBJ1-5; D is undetermined. Germline assignment: CDR1 SNHLY and CDR2 FYNNEI. There are 14 residues in the CDR3. V shed 4 bases and J shed 3 bases, with 10 bases lying between them. CDR3 loop: CASSGGRFNQPQHF. DNA for the CDR3: TGTGCCAGCAGTGGAGGGAGGTTCAATCAGCCCCAGCATTTT. The full variable domain, in which reference TRBV2 and TRBJ1-5 provide the parts outside the CDR3, is EPEVTQTPSHQVTQMGQEVILRCVPISNHLYFYWYRQILGQKVEFLVSFYNNEISEKSEIFDDQFSVERPDGSNFTLKIRSTKLEDSAMYFCASSGGRFNQPQHFGDGTRLSIL.

This chain joins TRBV9 and TRBJ1-1; D may be TRBD1 (6 bases). Germline V lookup: CDR1 SGDLS, CDR2 YYNGEE. This CDR3 contains 15 residues. The ends were cut back, 4 bases at V and 4 bases at J, with 17 bases in the middle. CDR3 DNA: TGTGCCAGCAGCACATCAGGGGCGTGGGGCACTGAAGCTTTCTTT. It translates to CASSTSGAWGTEAFF.

This clone was seen a handful of times. The J gene is TRBJ2-7, the V gene TRBV6-1, with TRBD2 identical over 9 bases. Germline CDR1 is MNHNS and CDR2 is SASEGT. CDR3 length equals 16 residues. Losses at the gene ends were 1 base for V and 3 bases for J; bases not matched to a gene: 7. The CDR3 sequence is CASSEGKAGGLYEQYF. In DNA, the CDR3 is TGTGCCAGCAGTGAAGGGAAGGCGGGGGGGCTCTACGAGCAGTACTTC.

The chain uses TRBV4-1 and TRBJ1-5; unclear D gene. CDR1 is MGHRA, CDR2 YSYEKL, per germline. CDR3 length: 14 amino acids. With 3 bases removed from V and 0 bases from J, the gap between germline ends came to 6 bases. The CDR3 spells CASSHTDSNQPQHF. The CDR3 DNA sequence: TGCGCCAGCAGCCACACAGATAGCAATCAGCCCCAGCATTTT.

This clone was detected only once. This chain joins TRBV5-1 and TRBJ2-7; TRBD1 aligns across 7 bases. The germline CDR1 and CDR2 sequences are SGHRS and YFSETQ. J was trimmed by 2 bases and V by 6 bases; bases with no gene match: 5. The CDR3 consists of 13 residues. The CDR3 nucleotides read TGCGCCAGCACCCAGGACAGGACCTACGAGCAGTACTTC. It yields the protein CASTQDRTYEQYF.

The rearrangement uses TRBV28 and TRBJ2-1; 16 bases line up with TRBD2. CDR3 size: 18 residues. CDR1 MDHEN and CDR2 SYDVKM come from the germline V gene. The junction had 8 bases not matched to a gene; V was cut back by 2 bases and J by 7 bases. This CDR3 reads CASSLPGTSGRARNEQFF. Written as DNA, the CDR3 is TGTGCCAGCAGTTTACCCGGGACTAGCGGGAGGGCCAGGAATGAGCAGTTCTTC.

This clone has only one observation. The V gene is TRBV20-1, the J gene TRBJ1-2; D is possibly TRBD1 (5 bases). From germline, CDR1 is DFQATT and CDR2 SNEGSKA (reference sequence). The CDR3 spans 12 residues. V gave up 3 bases and J gave up 3 bases, with 8 bases separating them. The CDR3 nucleotides are TGCAGTGCTAGTTGGGGGGACTATGGCTACACCTTC. It codes for CSASWGDYGYTF.

V is TRBV11-1 and J is TRBJ1-2; 9 bases agree with TRBD1. V dropped 4 bases and J dropped 7; count of bases not matched to a gene: 10. There are 15 residues in the CDR3. Germline values: CDR1 SGHAT, CDR2 FQDESV (reference sequence). Here the CDR3 reads CASSSSGTGLSGYTF. In DNA, the CDR3 is TGTGCCAGCAGCTCAAGCGGGACAGGGTTGAGTGGCTACACCTTC.

This chain uses TRBV19 with TRBJ1-5; no reliable D call. Germline CDR1 LNHDA, CDR2 SQIVND (reference sequence). The V end was cut by 3 bases, the J end by 7 bases, with 13 bases between. This CDR3 is built from 14 residues. CDR3 residues: CASSIFSGQQPQHF. CDR3 DNA sequence: TGTGCCAGTAGTATTTTCAGCGGGCAACAGCCCCAGCATTTT.

The chain is built from TRBV9 and TRBJ2-3, with 11 bases fitting TRBD2. The CDR3 is made up of 16 amino acids. With 3 bases clipped from V and 4 bases from J, the junction kept 7 bases outside the gene matches. Germline CDR1 SGDLS, CDR2 YYNGEE. Here the CDR3 reads CASSARRSGGADTQYF. For the CDR3, the DNA is TGTGCCAGCAGCGCCCGTCGTAGCGGGGGGGCAGATACGCAGTATTTT.

CDR3 residues: CASSPRGPGSYNEQFF. In DNA form, the CDR3 reads TGCGCCAGCAGCCCTAGGGGGCCGGGCTCCTACAATGAGCAGTTCTTC. The V call is TRBV4-1, the J call TRBJ2-1, with 7 positions matching TRBD1. Losses at the gene ends were 4 bases for V and 0 bases for J; bases not matched to a gene: 6. Germline V lookup: CDR1 MGHRA, CDR2 YSYEKL. The CDR3 loop spans 16 amino acids.